The 17 T cell receptor beta chains in this list originate from one sample, sequenced in a study of blood T cell repertoires in COVID-19. Some clones are missing from TCRdb's copy, which holds only in-frame ones; the method was immunoSEQ multiplex PCR. Here the sample spans under 350,000 clones, 86% being singletons. Sequenced sample: peripheral blood. The origin of the receptors is a man between 18 and 29 years old with active or convalescent COVID-19.

The chain joins TRBV30 to TRBJ2-7, with D perhaps matching TRBD1 (6 bases). The CDR3 contains 14 residues. CDR1 and CDR2 from the germline V gene are GTSNPN and SVGIG (reference sequence). V dropped 2 bases and J dropped 2 bases, with 13 bases sitting between them. The CDR3 region is CAWSKGVFPYEQYF. The CDR3 DNA follows: TGTGCCTGGAGTAAGGGGGTCTTCCCCTACGAGCAGTACTTC.

This chain uses TRBV15 with TRBJ1-6, with 7 bases fitting TRBD1. V dropped 5 bases and J dropped 8; count of bases not matched to a gene: 15. The germline V gene has CDR1 LNHNV and CDR2 YYDKDF (reference sequence). CDR3 length: 17 residues. CDR3 DNA sequence: TGTGCCACCAGCGCAGAGAAGTTCGGGACAGTAGATTCACCCCTCCACTTT. It is translated as CATSAEKFGTVDSPLHF.

V usage is TRBV6-5 and J usage is TRBJ2-5; D unclear. Trimming removed 2 bases at V and 4 bases at J, with 11 bases between. There are 14 residues in the CDR3. Germline V gene sequence: CDR1 MNHEY, CDR2 SVGAGI. DNA of the CDR3: TGTGCCAGCAGTTACGGCAGGATTGGAGAGACCCAGTACTTC. This codes for CASSYGRIGETQYF.

The rearrangement joins TRBV30 to TRBJ2-7; D call uncertain. Trimming removed 0 bases at V and 1 base at J, with 7 bases between. The CDR3 is 13 residues long. The germline CDR1 and CDR2 sequences are GTSNPN and SVGIG (reference sequence). CDR3: CAWSVSNSYEQYF. Here the CDR3 DNA reads TGTGCCTGGAGTGTAAGCAATTCCTACGAGCAGTACTTC.

The rearrangement joins TRBV6-2 or TRBV6-3 to TRBJ2-5; TRBD2 matches 13 bases. CDR3 size: 16 residues. J lost 4 bases, V lost 5 bases, and 7 bases had no gene match. The germline CDR1 and CDR2 sequences are MNHEY and SVGEGT. The CDR3 is CASSRTSGSVGETQYF. CDR3 nucleotide sequence: TGTGCCAGCAGTCGGACTAGCGGGAGTGTTGGAGAGACCCAGTACTTC.

CDR3 nucleotides: TGTGCCACCAGACAGACAGGGCGGAAGGATCAGCCCCAGCATTTT. Residues: CATRQTGRKDQPQHF. The chain carries TRBV24-1 and TRBJ1-5, with TRBD1 matching over 7 bases. There are 15 residues in the CDR3. V lost 7 bases to trimming and J lost 5 bases; unmatched junction nucleotides: 10. The germline V gene encodes CDR1 KGHDR and CDR2 SFDVKD.

V usage is TRBV11-2 and J usage is TRBJ2-5; perhaps TRBD1 as D (5 bases). Trimming stripped 0 bases from V and 5 bases from J, with 22 bases between. CDR3 size: 18 residues. Germline values: CDR1 SGHAT, CDR2 FQNNGV. The CDR3 sequence: CASSLDPFRRTAGETQYF. The CDR3 bases are TGTGCCAGCAGCTTAGATCCCTTCCGACGGACCGCAGGGGAGACCCAGTACTTC.

The chain has TRBV3-1 (or the pseudogene TRBV3-2) and TRBJ2-7; D is uncertain. Between the trimmed V and J ends, which lost 3 bases and 3 bases, there was a span of 15 bases. Germline values: CDR1 LGHDT, CDR2 YNNKEL (reference sequence). The CDR3 is 15 residues long. The CDR3 sequence: CASSHLTTPYYEQYF. The CDR3 DNA sequence: TGTGCCAGCAGCCATCTCACGACACCATACTACGAGCAGTACTTC.

The rearrangement joins TRBV21-1 to TRBJ2-5; the table's D call of TRBD1 was not tested on the DNA. TRBV21-1 is a pseudogene. The CDR3 consists of 14 residues. For the CDR3, the DNA is TGTGCCAGCTCGCGACGAGACACTCAAGAGACCCAGTACTTC. This translates into CASSRRDTQETQYF.

The gene calls are TRBV3-1 (or the pseudogene TRBV3-2) and TRBJ2-7, with D tentatively TRBD1 (8 bases). The CDR3 is made up of 17 amino acids. Germline CDR1 LGHDT, CDR2 YNNKEL (reference sequence). Trimming stripped 0 bases from V and 0 bases from J, with 15 bases between. The CDR3 sequence: CASSQDSGGGSSYEQYF. The CDR3 nucleotides read TGTGCCAGCAGCCAAGACTCAGGGGGCGGGAGCTCCTACGAGCAGTACTTC.

The chain is built from TRBV29-1 and TRBJ2-5, with a possible D match to TRBD2 (6 bases). Germline-derived CDR1 and CDR2 are SQVTM and ANQGSEA. CDR3 length: 14 residues. Trimming stripped 3 bases from V and 3 bases from J, with 14 bases between. CDR3 loop: CSVDPSGGKETQYF. The CDR3 coding sequence is TGCAGCGTTGATCCATCAGGAGGGAAAGAGACCCAGTACTTC.

This clone has only a few counts. V is TRBV2 and J is TRBJ2-7, with D possibly matching TRBD1 (6 bases). The CDR3 loop spans 14 amino acids. The germline CDR1 and CDR2 sequences are SNHLY and FYNNEI. Trimming pared 3 bases from V and 8 bases from J, leaving 17 bases between. CDR3 sequence: CASSDPQGKRQQYF. The CDR3 DNA reads TGTGCCAGCAGTGATCCCCAGGGGAAAAGGCAGCAGTACTTC.

J is TRBJ2-3 and V is TRBV10-3; 7 bases map to TRBD1. This CDR3 region has 14 residues. V lost 6 bases to trimming and J lost 6 bases; unmatched junction nucleotides: 9. Looked up from germline, CDR1 is ENHRY and CDR2 is SYGVKD. The CDR3 here is CAIRTGQDGDTQYF. CDR3 nucleotide sequence: TGTGCCATCAGGACCGGACAGGATGGGGATACGCAGTATTTT.

This sequence joins TRBV7-8 and TRBJ2-2, with D uncertain. CDR3 length equals 15 residues. Trimming cost V 0 bases and J 1 base, with 6 bases left between them. CDR1 and CDR2 (germline): SGHVS, FQNEAQ. As DNA, the CDR3 is TGTGCCAGCAGCTTAGCGCGAATGAACACCGGGGAGCTGTTTTTT. Amino acids: CASSLARMNTGELFF.

The rearrangement joins TRBV6-6 to TRBJ2-1; tentatively, D is TRBD1 (6 bases). With 6 bases removed from V and 6 bases from J, the gap between germline ends came to 9 bases. The CDR3 contains 12 residues. Germline V gene lookup returns CDR1 MNHNY and CDR2 SVGAGI (reference sequence). The CDR3 DNA reads TGTGCCAGCAGCCAACAGGGCAATGAGCAGTTCTTC. As protein: CASSQQGNEQFF.

The chain couples TRBV5-4 to TRBJ1-1, with D hard to call. Looked up from germline, CDR1 is SGHNT and CDR2 is YYREEE (reference sequence). V gave up 3 bases and J gave up 3 bases, with 12 bases separating them. The CDR3 is made up of 14 amino acids. The CDR3 reads CASSSGGRDTEAFF. CDR3 DNA: TGTGCCAGCAGCTCGGGAGGGAGGGACACTGAAGCTTTCTTT.

A single count supports this clone. V and J are TRBV9 and TRBJ1-6; D is perhaps TRBD1 (5 bases). V was trimmed by 3 bases and J by 7 bases, leaving 11 bases between them. The CDR3 extends over 14 amino acids. The V gene's germline CDR1 is SGDLS and CDR2 YYNGEE. The CDR3 bases are TGTGCCAGCAGCGGACAGTCTCGGAATTCACCCCTCCACTTT. It translates to CASSGQSRNSPLHF.